This TCR delta chain originates from a study of γδ T cells in repeated Plasmodium falciparum infection (dated by TCRdb to the early 2020s). Notes on the research overall: Malian children exposed to intense seasonal malaria transmission were enrolled in the natural-infection arm and compared with Australian children matched for age and gender. Four controlled human malaria infections were administered to five malaria-naive U.S. adults over approximately 580 days by bites from P. falciparum NF54-infected Anopheles stephensi mosquitoes. Controlled-infection subjects were sampled at baseline, immediately before selected infections, and 21 days after each infection. Malian gammadelta TCR repertoires were analysed cross-sectionally during no-transmission periods and were analysed longitudinally across acute febrile malaria episodes. In the study, the shaping of the human gammadelta T cell repertoire by repeated Plasmodium falciparum infection was examined using natural infection in Mali and controlled human malaria infection. The paper's findings and limits, for the study overall: Generalizability was limited because the Malian cohort came from a small rural village made up predominantly of one ethnic group. Analysis of inter-individual variability in gammadelta T cell responses was limited by the small size of the controlled-infection cohort.

Libraries were made using multiplex PCR. TCRdb shows the sequencer as Illumina MiSeq. Every sorted gammadelta T cell sample had both its TCR gamma (TRG) and TCR delta (TRD) chains sequenced. As for the original processing: Clonotype tree plots, accumulated frequency of the top 20 clonotypes, diversity index (DI) and D75 metrics were included in the repertoire analyses. Public reads were reanalyzed in TCRdb with CATT, and rows carrying the same DNA were merged afterwards. These V and J calls are TCRdb output, not the study's own analysis. This sample lists approximately 60,000 delta-chain clones; around 1.5% were detected once. The ten top clones hold roughly 15% of the sample. Notes on this clone: No antigen is known for it. The protein TCRdb gives is from a much larger clone and does not agree with this DNA's translation at residue 15, likely a read error; the protein shown here comes from the DNA.

Sequencing used gamma-delta T cells from blood. This sequence originates from a pool of human donors (malaria-infected and uninfected, not separated).

The CDR3 region: CALGETSWYWGMGITYTDKLIF. DNA sequence: TGTGCTCTTGGGGAGACTTCCTGGTACTGGGGGATGGGGATAACGTACACCGATAAACTCATCTTT. Here the chain combines TRDV1 and TRDJ1; 10 central nucleotides agree with TRDD3. Since TCRdb gives no J gene, matching the DNA to germline was used here to assign it. CDR1 and CDR2, per the germline V gene, are TSWWSYY and QGS. V is trimmed back by 3 bases and J by 0 bases, and the junction contains 22 bases that no gene match accounts for. Including the terminal cysteine and phenylalanine, the CDR3 comprises 22 residues. This entry keeps only the CDR3 DNA: 66 bases, framed from base 1.